Shown below are 8 T cell receptor beta chains from a single sample sequenced in a study of cytomegalovirus exposure and HLA in healthy donors. The PCR made use of 60 Vbeta and 13 Jbeta primers. This table comes from immunoSEQ multiplex PCR, and its TCRdb copy is limited to in-frame clones, with some not included. In the table there are 65,000 to 90,000 clones, approximately 82% of which are singletons. The specimen sequenced was PBMCs. The receptors originated from a man between 18 and 29 years old in good health and CMV-seronegative.

The chain has TRBV28 and TRBJ2-3; no reliable D call. The ends were cut back, 3 bases at V and 7 bases at J, with 5 bases in the middle. The CDR3 is 11 residues long. The germline CDR1 and CDR2 sequences are MDHEN and SYDVKM. CDR3 bases: TGTGCCAGCAGTTTCGTATATACGCAGTATTTT. This gives the protein CASSFVYTQYF.

CDR3 nucleotide sequence: TGTGCCAGCAGTTTCGGGGGAGGGTCCGGCTACGAGCAGTACTTC. This encodes CASSFGGGSGYEQYF. The rearrangement joins TRBV27 to TRBJ2-7; TRBD2 aligns across 7 bases. V lost 3 bases, J lost 3 bases, and 8 bases stayed unmatched. The CDR3 extends over 15 amino acids. CDR1 is MNHEY and CDR2 is SMNVEV in the germline V gene (reference sequence).

V gene TRBV27 combines with J gene TRBJ2-2, with D unclear. CDR3 length: 12 residues. The ends were cut back, 3 bases at V and 8 bases at J, with 7 bases in the middle. Germline CDR1 MNHEY, CDR2 SMNVEV (reference sequence). The CDR3 spells CASSFGAGELFF. DNA of the CDR3: TGTGCCAGCAGTTTTGGTGCGGGGGAGCTGTTTTTT.

The V call is TRBV19, the J call TRBJ1-2; TRBD1 aligns across 10 bases. After removal of 5 bases from V and 3 bases from J, the junction contained 12 bases not matched to a gene. This CDR3 has 17 amino acids. Per germline, CDR1 LNHDA and CDR2 SQIVND (reference sequence). The CDR3 sequence is CASSGTGESPSHYGYTF. CDR3 nucleotides: TGTGCCAGTAGTGGGACAGGGGAGAGCCCATCCCACTATGGCTACACCTTC. The whole variable domain, remainder taken from reference TRBV19 and TRBJ1-2, is DGGITQSPKYLFRKEGQNVTLSCEQNLNHDAMYWYRQDPGQGLRLIYYSQIVNDFQKGDIAEGYSVSREKKESFPLTVTSAQKNPTAFYLCASSGTGESPSHYGYTFGSGTRLTVV.

This clone was counted a few times. CDR3: CASSQDQRGHSYNEQFF. The CDR3 nucleotides read TGCGCCAGCAGCCAAGATCAGAGGGGGCACTCCTACAATGAGCAGTTCTTC. The J gene is TRBJ2-1, the V gene TRBV4-1, with 7 bases that match TRBD1. The V and J ends lost 0 bases and 0 bases, in that order; junction bases with no gene match: 5. CDR3 size: 17 residues. Looked up from germline, CDR1 is MGHRA and CDR2 is YSYEKL.

As regards this clone: In the same sample, other DNA sequences code for this CDR3. J is TRBJ2-3 and V is TRBV5-1, with D maybe TRBD2 (6 bases). The CDR3 loop spans 15 amino acids. Trimming took off 2 bases at V and 0 bases at J, with 10 bases between the two ends. Germline V CDR1 and CDR2: SGHRS, YFSETQ. CDR3 sequence reads: CASSFGGASTDTQYF. In DNA form, the CDR3 reads TGCGCCAGCAGCTTCGGCGGGGCTAGCACAGATACGCAGTATTTT.

CDR3 nucleotides: TGCGCCAGCAGCACAACAGGGGCCGGGGAGCTGTTTTTT. Translation gives CASSTTGAGELFF. The V and J genes are TRBV5-1 and TRBJ2-2; 7 bases match TRBD1. The V gene end was trimmed by 4 bases and the J gene end by 6 bases; junction bases not matched to a gene: 3. CDR3 size: 13 residues. Germline assignment: CDR1 SGHRS and CDR2 YFSETQ.

This chain joins TRBV6-1 and TRBJ2-2; 10 bases line up with TRBD2. The CDR3 extends over 14 amino acids. Germline CDR1 MNHNS, CDR2 SASEGT. The V and J ends lost 5 bases and 5 bases, in that order; junction bases with no gene match: 2. The CDR3 region is CASSPLAGTGELFF. CDR3 nucleotide sequence: TGTGCCAGCAGTCCACTAGCGGGAACCGGGGAGCTGTTTTTT.